Given below is one TCR beta chain in context. Its specificity is not known. This record belongs to a study of blood T cells in healthy people across ages. Overall study results and limits: Diversity estimated from one million T cells was considered an underestimate.

A sample-barcoded 5' primer and a J-beta primer mix were used in a second PCR of about 7 to 12 cycles. In TCRdb, the 5' RACE reads were re-called with MiXCR into one record per CDR3 protein. This sample has under 1 million distinct CDR3 sequences, with under 55% found just once. The germline gives CDR1 MGHRA, CDR2 YSYEKL. V lost 0 bases and J 6 bases, leaving 20 bases between the germline ends. There are 17 residues in the CDR3. The rearrangement links TRBV4-1 to TRBJ2-5; D possibly corresponds to TRBD2 (6 bases). The sample taken for sequencing was blood. The TCR sequence derives from a man in his sixties in good health. The CDR3 loop reads CASSQDTGVRSQKTQYF. Here the CDR3 DNA reads TGCGCCAGCAGCCAAGATACGGGGGTCAGATCGCAAAAGACCCAGTACTTC.